Presented here are 14 T cell receptor beta chains from one specimen sequenced in a study of CD8 T cells in Susac syndrome. Reverse transcription of 0.5 to 1 ug RNA was performed with random hexamers. MiXCR was run by TCRdb on the immunoSEQ multiplex PCR reads, yielding one entry per CDR3 protein. The data hold roughly 120,000 distinct CDR3 sequences, with over 85% observed a single time. Sequencing used CD4+ T cells from PBMCs. These receptor sequences come from a human donor in good health.

V gene TRBV5-1 combines with J gene TRBJ2-7; 7 nucleotides align to TRBD2. Unmatched junction bases numbered 5, after V lost 4 bases and J lost 1 base. CDR1 is SGHRS and CDR2 is YFSETQ in the germline V gene. This CDR3 comprises 14 residues. The CDR3 DNA is TGCGCCAGCAGCCCACTAGCGCTTTCCTACGAGCAGTACTTC. It yields the protein CASSPLALSYEQYF.

The chain uses TRBV14 and TRBJ1-1; unclear D gene. Trimming pared 0 bases from V and 8 bases from J, leaving 13 bases between. Germline lookup yields CDR1 SGHDN and CDR2 FVKESK. The CDR3 has 14 residues. CDR3: CASSQDSYLTEAFF. DNA for the CDR3: TGTGCCAGCAGCCAAGATAGCTACCTGACAGAAGCTTTCTTT.

This chain joins TRBV5-1 and TRBJ1-1; D unclear. Germline V gene sequence: CDR1 SGHRS, CDR2 YFSETQ. This CDR3 is 13 amino acids long. V was pared by 3 bases and J by 4 bases, with 10 bases between. The CDR3 sequence: CASSSQVGTEAFF. The CDR3 coding sequence is TGCGCCAGCAGCTCTCAGGTGGGCACTGAAGCTTTCTTT.

The genes are TRBV28 and TRBJ2-7; D not resolved. Deletions cut 5 bases from V and 2 bases from J, with 10 bases between. The germline CDR1 and CDR2 sequences are MDHEN and SYDVKM. The CDR3 consists of 13 residues. The CDR3 coding sequence is TGTGCCAGCAGTCTAGAAACCCCCTACGAGCAGTACTTC. Its translation is CASSLETPYEQYF.

Written as DNA, the CDR3 is TGTGCCAGCAGCGGTGACAGGGCGAGCAATCAGCCCCAGCATTTT. Its protein is CASSGDRASNQPQHF. The chain links TRBV7-9 to TRBJ1-5; TRBD1 matches 7 bases. V lost 5 bases, J lost 1 base, and 5 bases stayed unmatched. There are 15 residues in the CDR3. Germline CDR1 is SEHNR and CDR2 is FQNEAQ (reference sequence).

The chain joins TRBV6-2 or TRBV6-3 to TRBJ2-5, with D perhaps matching TRBD1 (6 bases). V gave up 7 bases and J gave up 1 base, with 13 bases separating them. There are 14 residues in the CDR3. Germline V gene sequence: CDR1 MNHEY, CDR2 SVGEGT. The CDR3 protein is CASTPRTVQETQYF. DNA for the CDR3: TGTGCCAGCACCCCAAGGACAGTCCAAGAGACCCAGTACTTC.

The chain's CDR3 is CASTSGVRNYGYTF. Written as DNA, the CDR3 is TGTGCCAGTACAAGCGGGGTCAGAAACTATGGCTACACCTTC. V gene TRBV19 combines with J gene TRBJ1-2; D unclear. This CDR3 region has 14 residues. V was trimmed by 7 bases and J by 2 bases, leaving 14 bases between them. Germline V CDR1 and CDR2: LNHDA, SQIVND (reference sequence).

The chain is built from TRBV19 and TRBJ2-6; 8 bases line up with TRBD2. Germline V gene lookup returns CDR1 LNHDA and CDR2 SQIVND (reference sequence). The CDR3 totals 17 residues. Trimming at V came to 5 bases and at J to 0 bases, leaving 6 bases not matched to a gene. Here the CDR3 reads CASSSGLGVSGANVLTF. The CDR3 DNA is TGTGCCAGTAGTTCGGGACTAGGCGTCTCTGGGGCCAACGTCCTGACTTTC.

This chain connects TRBV19 to TRBJ1-2; D gene unclear. V was pared by 5 bases and J by 1 base, with 11 bases between. CDR3 length equals 14 residues. Germline CDR1 reads LNHDA; CDR2 reads SQIVND (reference sequence). CDR3: CASSERSYNYGYTF. CDR3 sequence (DNA): TGTGCCAGTAGTGAGCGGTCGTATAACTATGGCTACACCTTC.

The rearrangement uses TRBV29-1 and TRBJ1-1; D unclear. V dropped 5 bases and J dropped 2 bases, with 9 bases sitting between them. The CDR3 extends over 12 amino acids. Germline lookup yields CDR1 SQVTM and CDR2 ANQGSEA. Here the CDR3 reads CSVTEANTEAFF. For the CDR3, the DNA is TGCAGCGTTACCGAGGCAAACACTGAAGCTTTCTTT.

The CDR3 DNA is TGTGCCAGCAGCCAACAATTGAGCTCCTACGAGCAGTACTTC. It specifies CASSQQLSSYEQYF. J is TRBJ2-7 and V is TRBV16; D gene ambiguous. CDR1 and CDR2 from the germline V gene are KGHSY and FQNENV. This CDR3 region has 14 residues. Trimming removed 2 bases at V and 0 bases at J, with 8 bases between.

V and J are TRBV10-3 and TRBJ2-1; D uncertain. Germline CDR1 and CDR2: ENHRY and SYGVKD. V shed 3 bases and J shed 6 bases, with 12 bases lying between them. The CDR3 has 14 amino acids. As DNA, the CDR3 is TGTGCCATCAGTGATTCCCCCGAGGCCAATGAGCAGTTCTTC. Protein sequence: CAISDSPEANEQFF.

The V gene is TRBV5-1, the J gene TRBJ2-7; 11 nucleotides agree with TRBD2. J was trimmed by 6 bases and V by 4 bases; bases with no gene match: 18. Germline loops: CDR1 SGHRS, CDR2 YFSETQ. The CDR3 is 18 amino acids. CDR3: CASSPYPLTSGRMGEQYF. The CDR3 DNA reads as TGCGCCAGCAGCCCGTACCCCCTAACTAGCGGGAGAATGGGCGAGCAGTACTTC.

This chain links TRBV2 with TRBJ2-5; D assignment may be TRBD1 or TRBD2 (5 bases each). Between the trimmed V and J ends, which lost 6 bases and 5 bases, there was a span of 16 bases. Germline lookup yields CDR1 SNHLY and CDR2 FYNNEI. The CDR3 spans 14 residues. This CDR3 is CASRRRGVGETQYF. As DNA, the CDR3 is TGTGCCAGCAGGAGGCGAGGGGTGGGCGAGACCCAGTACTTC.